Each of the 12 T cell receptor beta chains below was sequenced from the same sample in a study of blood T cell repertoires in COVID-19 (dated by TCRdb to 2018 to 2020). The library was prepared using the immunoSEQ multiplex PCR assay. In TCRdb, the immuneACCESS table is reduced to in-frame sequences with V and J assigned. These tables do not hold every clone; where another copy was compared, an unresolved V gene accounts for under half, and the others remain unexplained. Counted in this sample were 120,000 or so clones; over 65% of them appeared once. The ten most abundant clones make up 0.65% to 0.95% of the sample. The sequencing input was peripheral blood. These receptors were collected from a human donor with acute or convalescent COVID-19. The donor label of this sample is uncertain.

The chain employs TRBV28 and TRBJ2-3, with 8 bases matching TRBD2. Germline assignment: CDR1 MDHEN and CDR2 SYDVKM. The CDR3 contains 15 residues. Trimming took 1 base from V and 13 from J; bases not matched to a gene: 13. The CDR3 loop reads CASSLSRRTSPPEYF. CDR3 coding DNA: TGTGCCAGCAGTTTATCCCGTCGGACTAGCCCCCCGGAGTATTTT.

The chain combines TRBV7-9 with TRBJ2-3, with D perhaps matching TRBD1 (6 bases). The length of the CDR3 is 14 residues. Germline assignment: CDR1 SEHNR and CDR2 FQNEAQ (reference sequence). V was shortened by 5 bases and J by 2 bases, with 11 bases between the two germline ends. This CDR3 reads CASSQRQATDTQYF. CDR3 DNA: TGTGCCAGCAGCCAGAGACAGGCCACAGATACGCAGTATTTT.

The chain joins TRBV4-1 to TRBJ1-3; D call uncertain. CDR3 length: 15 amino acids. The V and J ends lost 1 base and 4 bases respectively, with 11 bases between them. Germline loops: CDR1 MGHRA, CDR2 YSYEKL. CDR3 DNA: TGCGCCAGCAGCCAAGTTTGGGCAGCCGGAAACACCATATATTTT. Amino acids: CASSQVWAAGNTIYF.

The V call is TRBV6-4, the J call TRBJ1-4; 9 bases map to TRBD1. The CDR3 totals 14 residues. In germline, CDR1 is MRHNA, CDR2 SNTAGT. V shed 6 bases, J shed 8 bases, and the junction held 7 bases outside the gene matches. The CDR3 nucleotides read TGTGCCAGCAGGTTGGACAGGGGTAGGGAAAAACTGTTTTTT. This gives the protein CASRLDRGREKLFF.

The chain combines TRBV19 with TRBJ1-6; TRBD1 matches at 7 bases. Germline assignment: CDR1 LNHDA and CDR2 SQIVND (reference sequence). V lost 7 bases and J lost 7; bases outside the gene matches: 4. The CDR3 runs to 13 residues. This CDR3 reads CASMGTVNSPLHF. In DNA form, the CDR3 reads TGTGCCAGTATGGGGACAGTAAATTCACCCCTCCACTTT.

The V call is TRBV4-1, the J call TRBJ2-3; D possibly corresponds to TRBD2 (6 bases). Germline CDR1 reads MGHRA; CDR2 reads YSYEKL. With 0 bases removed from V and 7 bases from J, the gap between germline ends came to 20 bases. This CDR3 is built from 17 residues. The CDR3 DNA reads as TGCGCCAGCAGCCAAGATCCCCAGGGAGGCGTTACGAATACGCAGTATTTT. Translating it yields CASSQDPQGGVTNTQYF.

The chain recombines TRBV6-5 with TRBJ1-3; a weak D match, TRBD1 (5 bases). The germline CDR1 and CDR2 sequences are MNHEY and SVGAGI. The CDR3 has 12 residues. V lost 9 bases and J 8 bases, leaving 14 bases between the germline ends. CDR3 DNA: TGTGCCAGTAATACAGGTCGACACACCATATATTTT. Protein product: CASNTGRHTIYF.

The V call is TRBV5-4, the J call TRBJ1-5; TRBD1 is a possible D gene (5 bases). Per germline, CDR1 SGHNT and CDR2 YYREEE (reference sequence). The V and J ends lost 2 bases and 1 base respectively, with 7 bases between them. CDR3 size: 14 residues. CDR3 sequence reads: CASSFGGSNQPQHF. CDR3 in DNA: TGTGCCAGCAGCTTCGGGGGGAGCAATCAGCCCCAGCATTTT. The variable domain in full, completed from reference TRBV5-4 and TRBJ1-5, reads ETGVTQSPTHLIKTRGQQVTLRCSSQSGHNTVSWYQQALGQGPQFIFQYYREEENGRGNFPPRFSGLQFPNYSSELNVNALELDDSALYLCASSFGGSNQPQHFGDGTRLSIL.

The chain combines TRBV7-3 with TRBJ1-1; D may be TRBD1 (5 bases). The CDR3 is made up of 14 amino acids. Per germline, CDR1 SGHTA and CDR2 FQGTGA. With 7 bases removed from V and 4 bases from J, the gap between germline ends came to 16 bases. CDR3 bases: TGTGCCAGCAAGGCAGGGTCTTCGTCCACTGAAGCTTTCTTT. It yields the protein CASKAGSSSTEAFF.

V gene TRBV5-6 combines with J gene TRBJ1-6; TRBD1 is a possible D gene (5 bases). CDR3 length equals 14 residues. The ends were cut back, 0 bases at V and 9 bases at J, with 10 bases in the middle. Per the germline V gene, CDR1 is SGHDT and CDR2 is YYEEEE. CDR3 nucleotides: TGTGCCAGCAGCTTGGAGGCAGGGCTTTCACCCCTCCACTTT. It specifies CASSLEAGLSPLHF.

The chain links TRBV5-1 to TRBJ2-3; TRBD2 is a possible D gene (6 bases). Trimming cost V 2 bases and J 3 bases, with 7 bases left between them. Germline CDR1 is SGHRS and CDR2 is YFSETQ. CDR3 length equals 13 residues. As DNA, the CDR3 is TGCGCCAGCAGCTTTGGGGGGACAGATACGCAGTATTTT. Protein: CASSFGGTDTQYF.

The V call is TRBV3-1 (or the pseudogene TRBV3-2), the J call TRBJ2-4, with 11 positions matching TRBD1. The V and J ends lost 4 bases and 0 bases, in that order; junction bases with no gene match: 8. The germline gives CDR1 LGHDT, CDR2 YNNKEL (reference sequence). The CDR3 is 18 amino acids. CDR3 bases: TGTGCCAGCAGCCCCATCTTCGGGACAGGGGGAGCCAAAAACATTCAGTACTTC. Residues: CASSPIFGTGGAKNIQYF.